This paragraph reports one T cell receptor beta chain. The antigen is unknown. This specimen belongs to a study of blood T cells in healthy people across ages. Overall study results and limits: Long-lived donors carried more naive CD4+ cells and greater diversity than aged donors.

CDR3 length: 15 residues. V was trimmed by 2 bases and J by 2 bases, leaving 12 bases between them. Per the germline V gene, CDR1 is MNHNY and CDR2 is SVGAGI (reference sequence). For the second PCR, which ran for 7 to 11 cycles, a sample-barcoded 5' primer and a J-beta primer mix were used. TCRdb itself ran the 5' RACE reads through MiXCR, one entry per CDR3 protein. Among about 760,000 distinct CDR3 sequences listed, more than 50% were seen once. Roughly 10 milliliters was the volume of peripheral blood drawn from each donor. Sequenced sample: blood. V is TRBV6-6 and J is TRBJ1-2; the D is unclear. This clonotype was obtained from a man aged 35 to 55 in good health. CDR3 region: CASSYIAEGNYGYTF. As DNA, the CDR3 is TGTGCCAGCAGTTACATCGCCGAAGGAAACTATGGCTACACCTTC.